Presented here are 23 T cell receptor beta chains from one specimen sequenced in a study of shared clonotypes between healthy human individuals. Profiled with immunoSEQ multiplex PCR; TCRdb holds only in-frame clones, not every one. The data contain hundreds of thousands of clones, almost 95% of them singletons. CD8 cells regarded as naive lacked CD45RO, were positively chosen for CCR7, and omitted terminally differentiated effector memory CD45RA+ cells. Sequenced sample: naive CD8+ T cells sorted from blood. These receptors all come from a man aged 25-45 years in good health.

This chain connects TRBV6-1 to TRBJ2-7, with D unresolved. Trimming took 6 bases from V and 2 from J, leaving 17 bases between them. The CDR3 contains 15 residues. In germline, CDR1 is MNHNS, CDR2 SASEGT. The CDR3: CASSVWAVSTYEQYF. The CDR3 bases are TGTGCCAGCAGCGTCTGGGCAGTTAGTACCTACGAGCAGTACTTC.

CDR3 amino acids: CASSFVEGSTDTQYF. Written as DNA, the CDR3 is TGTGCCAGCAGCTTTGTAGAAGGGAGCACAGATACGCAGTATTTT. The chain links TRBV7-8 to TRBJ2-3; D unclear. Between the trimmed V and J ends, which lost 3 bases and 0 bases, there was a span of 10 bases. CDR3 length: 15 residues. The germline CDR1 and CDR2 sequences are SGHVS and FQNEAQ.

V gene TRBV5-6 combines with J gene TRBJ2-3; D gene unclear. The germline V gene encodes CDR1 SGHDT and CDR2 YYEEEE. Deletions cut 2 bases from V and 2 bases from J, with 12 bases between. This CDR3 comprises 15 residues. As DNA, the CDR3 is TGTGCCAGCAGCTTATTAAGGCCTTACACAGATACGCAGTATTTT. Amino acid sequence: CASSLLRPYTDTQYF. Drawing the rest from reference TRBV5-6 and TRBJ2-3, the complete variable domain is DAGVTQSPTHLIKTRGQQVTLRCSPKSGHDTVSWYQQALGQGPQFIFQYYEEEERQRGNFPDRFSGHQFPNYSSELNVNALLLGDSALYLCASSLLRPYTDTQYFGPGTRLTVL.

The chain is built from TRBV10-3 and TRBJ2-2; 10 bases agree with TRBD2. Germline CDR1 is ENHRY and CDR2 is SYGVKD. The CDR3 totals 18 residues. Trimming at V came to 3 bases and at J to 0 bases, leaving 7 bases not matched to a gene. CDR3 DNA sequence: TGTGCCATCAGTGATTCTAGCGGGAGTGTGGCGAACACCGGGGAGCTGTTTTTT. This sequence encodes CAISDSSGSVANTGELFF.

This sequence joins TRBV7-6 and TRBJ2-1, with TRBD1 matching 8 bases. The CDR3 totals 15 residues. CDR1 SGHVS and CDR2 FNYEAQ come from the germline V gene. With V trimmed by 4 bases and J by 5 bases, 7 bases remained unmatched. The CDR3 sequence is CASSSGTGQNNEQFF. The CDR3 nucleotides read TGTGCCAGCAGCTCGGGGACAGGTCAGAACAATGAGCAGTTCTTC.

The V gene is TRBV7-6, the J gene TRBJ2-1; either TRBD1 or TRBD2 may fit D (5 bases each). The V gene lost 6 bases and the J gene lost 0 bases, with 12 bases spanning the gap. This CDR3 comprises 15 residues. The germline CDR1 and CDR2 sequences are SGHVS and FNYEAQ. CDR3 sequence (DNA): TGTGCCAGCAGGTCGGGGCCGAGCTCCTACAATGAGCAGTTCTTC. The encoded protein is CASRSGPSSYNEQFF. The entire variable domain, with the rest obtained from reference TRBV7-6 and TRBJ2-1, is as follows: GAGVSQSPRYKVTKRGQDVALRCDPISGHVSLYWYRQALGQGPEFLTYFNYEAQQDKSGLPNDRFSAERPEGSISTLTIQRTEQRDSAMYRCASRSGPSSYNEQFFGPGTRLTVL.

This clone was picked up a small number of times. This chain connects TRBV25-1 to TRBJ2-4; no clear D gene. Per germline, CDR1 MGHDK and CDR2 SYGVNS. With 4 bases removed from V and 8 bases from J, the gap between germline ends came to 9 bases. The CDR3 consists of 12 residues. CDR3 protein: CASSGAADIQYF. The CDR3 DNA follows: TGTGCCAGCAGTGGTGCAGCTGACATTCAGTACTTC.

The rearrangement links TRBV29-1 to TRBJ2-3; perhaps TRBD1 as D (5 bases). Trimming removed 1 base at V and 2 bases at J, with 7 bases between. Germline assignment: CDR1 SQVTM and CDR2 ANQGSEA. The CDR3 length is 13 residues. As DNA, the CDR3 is TGCAGCGTTGAAGCGGACAACACAGATACGCAGTATTTT. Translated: CSVEADNTDTQYF.

The CDR3, as DNA: TGTGCCAGCAGCAAATGGGTACCCAGGACTTTACCCGGGAGCTCCTACAATGAGCAGTTCTTC. This sequence encodes CASSKWVPRTLPGSSYNEQFF. The gene calls are TRBV7-3 and TRBJ2-1, with D perhaps TRBD2 (6 bases). CDR1 SGHTA and CDR2 FQGTGA come from the germline V gene. V dropped 5 bases and J dropped 0 bases, with 29 bases sitting between them. The CDR3 spans 21 residues. The full variable domain, rest sourced from reference TRBV7-3 and TRBJ2-1, is GAGVSQTPSNKVTEKGKYVELRCDPISGHTALYWYRQSLGQGPEFLIYFQGTGAADDSGLPNDRFFAVRPEGSVSTLKIQRTERGDSAVYLCASSKWVPRTLPGSSYNEQFFGPGTRLTVL.

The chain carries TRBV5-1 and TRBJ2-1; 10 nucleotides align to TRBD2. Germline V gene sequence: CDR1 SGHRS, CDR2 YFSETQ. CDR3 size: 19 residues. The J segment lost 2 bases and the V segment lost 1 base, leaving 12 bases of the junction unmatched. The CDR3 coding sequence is TGCGCCAGCAGCTTGTTGGGGCTAGCGGGGGCCGGGGCCTACAATGAGCAGTTCTTC. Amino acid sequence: CASSLLGLAGAGAYNEQFF.

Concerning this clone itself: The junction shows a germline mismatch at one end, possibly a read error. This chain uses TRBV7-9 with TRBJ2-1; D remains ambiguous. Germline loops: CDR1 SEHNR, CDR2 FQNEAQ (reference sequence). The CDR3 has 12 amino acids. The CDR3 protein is CASSLKGNAQFF. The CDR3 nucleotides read TGTGCCAGCAGCTTAAAGGGCAATGCGCAGTTCTTC.

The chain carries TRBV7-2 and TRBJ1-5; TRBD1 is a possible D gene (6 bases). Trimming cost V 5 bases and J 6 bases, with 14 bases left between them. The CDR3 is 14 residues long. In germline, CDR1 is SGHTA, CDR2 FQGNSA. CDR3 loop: CASSGGAGAQPQHF. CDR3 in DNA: TGTGCCAGCAGCGGCGGAGCGGGGGCTCAGCCCCAGCATTTT.

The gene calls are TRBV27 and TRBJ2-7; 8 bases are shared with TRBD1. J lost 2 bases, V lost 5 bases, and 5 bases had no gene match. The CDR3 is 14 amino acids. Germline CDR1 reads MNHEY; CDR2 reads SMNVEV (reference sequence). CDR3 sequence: CASSPGDRPYEQYF. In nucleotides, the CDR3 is TGTGCCAGCAGTCCCGGGGACAGGCCCTACGAGCAGTACTTC.

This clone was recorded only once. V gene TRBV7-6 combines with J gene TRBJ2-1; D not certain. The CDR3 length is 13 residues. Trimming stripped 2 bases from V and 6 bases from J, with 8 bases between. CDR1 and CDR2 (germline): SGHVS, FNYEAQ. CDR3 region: CASSLRAPNEQFF. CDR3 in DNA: TGTGCCAGCAGCTTAAGAGCGCCCAATGAGCAGTTCTTC.

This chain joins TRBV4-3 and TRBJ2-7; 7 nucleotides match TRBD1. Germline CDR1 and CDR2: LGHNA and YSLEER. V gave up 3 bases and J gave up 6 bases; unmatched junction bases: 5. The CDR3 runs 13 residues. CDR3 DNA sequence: TGCGCCAGCAGCCATCACAGGGGCCGCGAGCAGTACTTC. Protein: CASSHHRGREQYF.

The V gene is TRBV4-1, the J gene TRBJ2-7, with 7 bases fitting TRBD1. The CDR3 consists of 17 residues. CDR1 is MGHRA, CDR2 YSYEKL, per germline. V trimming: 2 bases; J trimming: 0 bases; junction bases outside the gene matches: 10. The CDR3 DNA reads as TGCGCCAGCAGCCAAACGATCGGGACAGAGAGCTCCTACGAGCAGTACTTC. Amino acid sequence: CASSQTIGTESSYEQYF.

CDR3 residues: CASSVGRGFTEAFF. Written as DNA, the CDR3 is TGTGCCAGCAGTGTAGGGAGGGGTTTCACTGAAGCTTTCTTT. The chain recombines TRBV13 with TRBJ1-1, with D tentatively TRBD1 (5 bases). V lost 6 bases and J lost 4, with 15 bases in between. CDR1 PRHDT and CDR2 FYEKMQ come from the germline V gene (reference sequence). The CDR3 is 14 amino acids.

CDR3 sequence: CASSAMVAAGLDTQYF. The CDR3 DNA sequence: TGTGCCAGCAGCGCGATGGTAGCGGCCGGTTTAGATACGCAGTATTTT. This chain joins TRBV13 and TRBJ2-3; possibly TRBD2 for D (6 bases). This CDR3 has 16 amino acids. The germline V and J ends were trimmed by 5 bases and 5 bases, with 20 bases remaining between them. Looked up from germline, CDR1 is PRHDT and CDR2 is FYEKMQ (reference sequence).

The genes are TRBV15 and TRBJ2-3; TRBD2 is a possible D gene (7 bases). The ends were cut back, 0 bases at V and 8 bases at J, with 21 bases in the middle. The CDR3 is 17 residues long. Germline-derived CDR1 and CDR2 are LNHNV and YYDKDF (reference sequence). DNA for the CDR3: TGTGCCACCAGCAGAGAAGCCCTCGGGGGGCCGCGGGTTACGCAGTATTTT. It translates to CATSREALGGPRVTQYF.

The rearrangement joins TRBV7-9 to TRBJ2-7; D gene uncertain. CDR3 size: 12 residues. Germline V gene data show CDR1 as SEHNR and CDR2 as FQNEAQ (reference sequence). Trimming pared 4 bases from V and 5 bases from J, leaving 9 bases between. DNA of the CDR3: TGTGCCAGCAGCTGGACCGAACACGAGCAGTACTTC. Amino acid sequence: CASSWTEHEQYF. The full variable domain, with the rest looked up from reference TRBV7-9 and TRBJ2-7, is DTGVSQNPRHKITKRGQNVTFRCDPISEHNRLYWYRQTLGQGPEFLTYFQNEAQLEKSRLLSDRFSAERPKGSFSTLEIQRTEQGDSAMYLCASSWTEHEQYFGPGTRLTVT.

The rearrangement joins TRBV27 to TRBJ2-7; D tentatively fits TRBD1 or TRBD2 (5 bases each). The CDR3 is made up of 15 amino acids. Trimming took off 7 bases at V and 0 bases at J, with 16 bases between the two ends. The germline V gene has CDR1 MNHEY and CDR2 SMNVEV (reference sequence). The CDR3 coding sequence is TGTGCCAGCAAGGAAGAATGGGACCACTCCTACGAGCAGTACTTC. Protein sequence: CASKEEWDHSYEQYF.

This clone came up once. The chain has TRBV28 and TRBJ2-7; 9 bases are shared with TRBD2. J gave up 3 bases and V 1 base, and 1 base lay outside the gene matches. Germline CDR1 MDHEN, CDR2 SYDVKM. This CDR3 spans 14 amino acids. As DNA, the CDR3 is TGTGCCAGCAGTTTATCGACTAGCGGCTACGAGCAGTACTTC. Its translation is CASSLSTSGYEQYF.

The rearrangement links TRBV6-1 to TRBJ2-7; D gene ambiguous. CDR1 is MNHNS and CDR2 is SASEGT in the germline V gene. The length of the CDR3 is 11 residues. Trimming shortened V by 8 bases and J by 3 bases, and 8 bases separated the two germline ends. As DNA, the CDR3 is TGTGCCAGCCACGTTAACTACGAGCAGTACTTC. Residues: CASHVNYEQYF.